What follows are 24 T cell receptor beta chains derived from one specimen sequenced in a study of early T cells in non-severe SARS-CoV-2 infection. A single record per CDR3 protein comes from TCRdb applying MiXCR to the 5' RACE reads. The top ten hold 1.2% of the sample, which has about 58,000 distinct CDR3 sequences, around 12% seen once. The specimen was whole blood, collected at baseline. These receptors came from an adult who was a healthcare worker with PCR-confirmed SARS-CoV-2 infection or an uninfected control (not recorded which). The donor label of this sample is uncertain.

The table lists this clonotype with a few counts. The chain recombines TRBV12-3 or TRBV12-4 with TRBJ1-2; 7 nucleotides align to TRBD1. This CDR3 has 12 amino acids. J lost 8 bases, V lost 5 bases, and 5 bases had no gene match. This CDR3 reads CASSPGGRGYTF. The CDR3 DNA reads TGTGCCAGCAGTCCAGGGGGGAGAGGCTACACCTTC.

This rearrangement joins TRBV27 to TRBJ2-7; TRBD1 aligns across 8 bases. CDR3 length equals 14 residues. Looked up from germline, CDR1 is MNHEY and CDR2 is SMNVEV (reference sequence). After removal of 3 bases from V and 3 bases from J, the junction contained 4 bases not matched to a gene. CDR3 region: CASSLTGASYEQYV. CDR3 bases: TGTGCCAGCAGTTTGACAGGGGCCAGCTACGAGCAGTACGTC.

This clonotype has just a few counts. CDR3: CASSPPGRFYGYTF. The DNA of the CDR3 is TGTGCCAGCTCACCACCGGGCAGGTTCTATGGCTACACCTTC. V usage is TRBV18 and J usage is TRBJ1-2; D unclear. This CDR3 spans 14 amino acids. V lost 0 bases and J lost 4, with 9 bases in between. Germline values: CDR1 KGHSH, CDR2 LQKENI.

This clonotype showed up just a few times. The genes are TRBV7-2 and TRBJ2-3; D unresolved. The CDR3 totals 14 residues. V lost 5 bases to trimming and J lost 2 bases, with 11 bases between them. Germline CDR1 SGHTA, CDR2 FQGNSA. This CDR3 reads CASSADGNTDTQYF. The CDR3 bases are TGTGCCAGCAGCGCTGACGGAAACACAGATACGCAGTATTTT.

This clonotype was counted many times. This chain connects TRBV6-6 to TRBJ1-3, with a tentative D call TRBD1 (6 bases). V shed 2 bases and J shed 4 bases, with 9 bases lying between them. CDR1 is MNHNY, CDR2 SVGAGI, per germline (reference sequence). The length of the CDR3 is 14 residues. The CDR3 DNA reads TGTGCCAGCAGTTACAGGGGGTCGGGAAACACCATATATTTT. Its protein is CASSYRGSGNTIYF.

V and J are TRBV20-1 and TRBJ2-5; unclear D gene. The CDR3 covers 14 residues. Germline V gene lookup returns CDR1 DFQATT and CDR2 SNEGSKA (reference sequence). Between the trimmed V and J ends, which lost 0 bases and 1 base, there was a span of 9 bases. The CDR3 here is CSARDYRVQETQYF. As DNA, the CDR3 is TGCAGTGCTAGAGATTATCGGGTCCAAGAGACCCAGTACTTC.

V and J are TRBV12-3 or TRBV12-4 and TRBJ1-1; tentative D call: TRBD1 (6 bases). CDR3 size: 15 residues. V was cut by 3 bases and J by 1 base, with 12 bases left in between. The CDR3 DNA sequence: TGTGCCAGCAGTTTTTGGGTCAGGGGGAACACTGAAGCTTTCTTT. Protein product: CASSFWVRGNTEAFF.

This chain connects TRBV10-2 to TRBJ2-1; 12 bases align to TRBD2. J gave up 8 bases and V 5 bases, and 7 bases lay outside the gene matches. Germline CDR1 WSHSY, CDR2 SAAADI. This CDR3 is built from 15 residues. The CDR3 nucleotides read TGCGCCAGCAGTCTTGCTAGCGGGGGGGCCGATGAGCAGTTCTTC. Protein product: CASSLASGGADEQFF.

This clonotype has more than one count but fewer than ten. The chain employs TRBV2 and TRBJ2-7, with no clear D. Germline V gene sequence: CDR1 SNHLY, CDR2 FYNNEI. The CDR3 contains 10 residues. Trimming pared 3 bases from V and 4 bases from J, leaving 1 base between. Here the CDR3 reads CASSDYEQYV. The CDR3, as DNA: TGTGCCAGCAGTGATTACGAGCAGTACGTC.

This chain uses TRBV6-5 with TRBJ2-3; 7 nucleotides match TRBD2. Germline lookup yields CDR1 MNHEY and CDR2 SVGAGI. The CDR3 spans 14 residues. The J segment lost 1 base and the V segment lost 4 bases, leaving 2 bases of the junction unmatched. The CDR3 nucleotides are TGTGCCAGCAGTTCCAGCGGGGGCACAGATACGCAGTATTTT. Its protein is CASSSSGGTDTQYF.

The genes are TRBV7-8 and TRBJ1-3; D gene uncertain. CDR3 length: 15 residues. From germline, CDR1 is SGHVS and CDR2 FQNEAQ. Trimming stripped 1 base from V and 4 bases from J, with 11 bases between. CDR3 in amino acids: CASSLVGRTGNTIYF. CDR3 in DNA: TGTGCCAGCAGCTTAGTAGGGAGGACCGGAAACACCATATATTTT.

This clonotype has only a few counts. In DNA form, the CDR3 reads TGTGCCACCAGCAGAGATATCCAGGGCTTCGGTTCACCCCTCCACTTT. Its protein is CATSRDIQGFGSPLHF. V gene TRBV15 combines with J gene TRBJ1-6; the D gene is possibly TRBD1 (5 bases). CDR1 is LNHNV, CDR2 YYDKDF, per germline (reference sequence). Deletions cut 0 bases from V and 9 bases from J, with 15 bases between. CDR3 length equals 16 residues.

This clonotype was recorded at least ten times. V gene TRBV6-1 combines with J gene TRBJ2-3; 11 bases match TRBD2. Germline CDR1 reads MNHNS; CDR2 reads SASEGT. The CDR3 is 16 residues long. Trimming at V came to 2 bases and at J to 6 bases, leaving 7 bases not matched to a gene. CDR3 bases: TGTGCCAGCAGTGAAAAATTAGCGGGGGGGCGTGATACGCAGTATTTT. Its translation: CASSEKLAGGRDTQYF.

Many counts were recorded for this clonotype. This rearrangement joins TRBV4-2 to TRBJ2-3, with 8 positions matching TRBD2. CDR1 is LGHNA, CDR2 YNFKEQ, per germline. The J segment lost 1 base and the V segment lost 0 bases, leaving 3 bases of the junction unmatched. This CDR3 region has 16 residues. The CDR3 bases are TGTGCCAGCAGCCAAGATATGACTAGCGGCACAGATACGCAGTATTTT. It is translated as CASSQDMTSGTDTQYF.

The chain uses TRBV6-5 and TRBJ1-2, with D possibly being TRBD1 (5 bases). The CDR3 loop spans 15 amino acids. Trimming took 5 bases from V and 0 from J, leaving 13 bases between them. Germline CDR1 reads MNHEY; CDR2 reads SVGAGI. CDR3 coding DNA: TGTGCCAGCAGTCAGGGATCCTCTACTAACTATGGCTACACCTTC. Protein product: CASSQGSSTNYGYTF.

This clonotype was seen more than once but under ten times. The chain carries TRBV20-1 and TRBJ1-2, with a possible D match to TRBD1 (5 bases). Trimming left V 0 bases short and J 0 bases short, with 11 bases between. Germline CDR1 DFQATT, CDR2 SNEGSKA (reference sequence). The CDR3 runs to 15 residues. The CDR3 sequence is CSARDVRGSNYGYTF. The CDR3 DNA reads as TGCAGTGCTAGAGATGTTAGGGGTTCTAACTATGGCTACACCTTC.

This clonotype has a count of ten or more. The genes are TRBV7-9 and TRBJ2-2, with a tentative D call TRBD1 (6 bases). The CDR3 has 19 residues. V shed 3 bases and J shed 5 bases, with 25 bases lying between them. CDR1 SEHNR and CDR2 FQNEAQ come from the germline V gene (reference sequence). The DNA for the CDR3 is TGTGCCAGCAGCTTTCTTCAGGGGAGAGGCCCCGCGGGTACCGGGGAGCTGTTTTTT. This codes for CASSFLQGRGPAGTGELFF.

This clonotype was observed a few times. The V call is TRBV6-4, the J call TRBJ2-3; 7 nucleotides match TRBD1. V lost 4 bases, J lost 1 base, and 2 bases stayed unmatched. Germline loops: CDR1 MRHNA, CDR2 SNTAGT. CDR3 length equals 14 residues. The CDR3 DNA is TGTGCCAGCAGTGGACAGGGTGGCACAGATACGCAGTATTTT. It specifies CASSGQGGTDTQYF.

The chain employs TRBV4-1 and TRBJ2-2; D gene ambiguous. The CDR3 is 13 amino acids. With 0 bases removed from V and 6 bases from J, the gap between germline ends came to 5 bases. In germline, CDR1 is MGHRA, CDR2 YSYEKL. CDR3 in amino acids: CASSQEIAGELFF. The CDR3 nucleotides read TGCGCCAGCAGCCAAGAAATCGCCGGGGAGCTGTTTTTT.

The sample holds a few counts of this clonotype. The V gene is TRBV5-6, the J gene TRBJ2-5; TRBD2 matches at 9 bases. Germline trimming cut 7 bases from V and 0 bases from J; bases unmatched to any gene: 10. This CDR3 is 16 amino acids long. Germline CDR1 reads SGHDT; CDR2 reads YYEEEE. CDR3 region: CASSTERGADQETQYF. Written as DNA, the CDR3 is TGTGCCAGCTCGACTGAGCGGGGGGCCGACCAAGAGACCCAGTACTTC.

This clonotype was detected only a few times. V is TRBV6-6 and J is TRBJ2-2; a possible D gene is TRBD2 (5 bases). V was cut by 7 bases and J by 0 bases, with 18 bases left in between. This CDR3 has 17 residues. Germline CDR1 reads MNHNY; CDR2 reads SVGAGI (reference sequence). The DNA for the CDR3 is TGTGCCAGCACTCCCCAGCCGGGGAAGTCGAACACCGGGGAGCTGTTTTTT. It yields the protein CASTPQPGKSNTGELFF.

The chain uses TRBV20-1 and TRBJ1-5, with a tentative D call TRBD1 (5 bases). Per germline, CDR1 DFQATT and CDR2 SNEGSKA (reference sequence). V was trimmed by 0 bases and J by 7 bases, leaving 10 bases between them. CDR3 length: 13 amino acids. CDR3 region: CSARDREDQPQHF. The DNA for the CDR3 is TGCAGTGCTAGAGACAGGGAAGACCAGCCCCAGCATTTT.

This clonotype was detected a few times. The CDR3 is CAWSVGGTGQTEAFF. The CDR3 DNA reads as TGTGCCTGGAGTGTAGGAGGCACAGGGCAAACTGAAGCTTTCTTT. The chain has TRBV30 and TRBJ1-1; a weak D match, TRBD1 (6 bases). The CDR3 covers 15 residues. Germline lookup yields CDR1 GTSNPN and CDR2 SVGIG (reference sequence). The V gene lost 0 bases and the J gene lost 5 bases, with 16 bases spanning the gap.

This clonotype was picked up a small number of times. The V gene is TRBV10-3, the J gene TRBJ2-3; D gene unclear. The CDR3 is made up of 17 amino acids. Between the trimmed V and J ends, which lost 0 bases and 2 bases, there was a span of 15 bases. The germline V gene encodes CDR1 ENHRY and CDR2 SYGVKD. The CDR3, as DNA: TGTGCCATCAGTGAGTCCTCTGCCGTCCCCCCCACAGATACGCAGTATTTT. This codes for CAISESSAVPPTDTQYF.